The T cell receptor (beta chain) described here comes from a study of STAT5B mutations in CD4+ large granular lymphocyte leukemia. This clone appeared a few times. The antigen is not known. The germline gives CDR1 WSHSY, CDR2 SAAADI. The CDR3 covers 15 residues. The V gene end was trimmed by 3 bases and the J gene end by 6 bases; junction bases not matched to a gene: 5. Study-wide results and caveats: Patient CD4-sorted repertoires stayed more clonal than healthy ones after leukemic-clone removal.

In the original processing: Putative leukemic clones, roughly 62 in all, each exceeded 5% of the repertoire. Clones were sequenced by immunoSEQ multiplex PCR, and TCRdb holds only the in-frame ones, with some missing. From that table come the V and J calls and clone size; the DNA was used to work out D and trimming. The sample carries approximately 4,400 clones, 80% recorded once. The sequenced sample consisted of PBMCs. This TCR was sampled from an older man with CD4+ T-cell large granular lymphocyte leukemia. The rearrangement uses TRBV10-2 and TRBJ1-1, with 12 nucleotides matching TRBD1. The CDR3 DNA is TGCGCCAGCAGTGATTGGGGACAGGGGGCATCTGAAGCTTTCTTT. This translates into CASSDWGQGASEAFF.